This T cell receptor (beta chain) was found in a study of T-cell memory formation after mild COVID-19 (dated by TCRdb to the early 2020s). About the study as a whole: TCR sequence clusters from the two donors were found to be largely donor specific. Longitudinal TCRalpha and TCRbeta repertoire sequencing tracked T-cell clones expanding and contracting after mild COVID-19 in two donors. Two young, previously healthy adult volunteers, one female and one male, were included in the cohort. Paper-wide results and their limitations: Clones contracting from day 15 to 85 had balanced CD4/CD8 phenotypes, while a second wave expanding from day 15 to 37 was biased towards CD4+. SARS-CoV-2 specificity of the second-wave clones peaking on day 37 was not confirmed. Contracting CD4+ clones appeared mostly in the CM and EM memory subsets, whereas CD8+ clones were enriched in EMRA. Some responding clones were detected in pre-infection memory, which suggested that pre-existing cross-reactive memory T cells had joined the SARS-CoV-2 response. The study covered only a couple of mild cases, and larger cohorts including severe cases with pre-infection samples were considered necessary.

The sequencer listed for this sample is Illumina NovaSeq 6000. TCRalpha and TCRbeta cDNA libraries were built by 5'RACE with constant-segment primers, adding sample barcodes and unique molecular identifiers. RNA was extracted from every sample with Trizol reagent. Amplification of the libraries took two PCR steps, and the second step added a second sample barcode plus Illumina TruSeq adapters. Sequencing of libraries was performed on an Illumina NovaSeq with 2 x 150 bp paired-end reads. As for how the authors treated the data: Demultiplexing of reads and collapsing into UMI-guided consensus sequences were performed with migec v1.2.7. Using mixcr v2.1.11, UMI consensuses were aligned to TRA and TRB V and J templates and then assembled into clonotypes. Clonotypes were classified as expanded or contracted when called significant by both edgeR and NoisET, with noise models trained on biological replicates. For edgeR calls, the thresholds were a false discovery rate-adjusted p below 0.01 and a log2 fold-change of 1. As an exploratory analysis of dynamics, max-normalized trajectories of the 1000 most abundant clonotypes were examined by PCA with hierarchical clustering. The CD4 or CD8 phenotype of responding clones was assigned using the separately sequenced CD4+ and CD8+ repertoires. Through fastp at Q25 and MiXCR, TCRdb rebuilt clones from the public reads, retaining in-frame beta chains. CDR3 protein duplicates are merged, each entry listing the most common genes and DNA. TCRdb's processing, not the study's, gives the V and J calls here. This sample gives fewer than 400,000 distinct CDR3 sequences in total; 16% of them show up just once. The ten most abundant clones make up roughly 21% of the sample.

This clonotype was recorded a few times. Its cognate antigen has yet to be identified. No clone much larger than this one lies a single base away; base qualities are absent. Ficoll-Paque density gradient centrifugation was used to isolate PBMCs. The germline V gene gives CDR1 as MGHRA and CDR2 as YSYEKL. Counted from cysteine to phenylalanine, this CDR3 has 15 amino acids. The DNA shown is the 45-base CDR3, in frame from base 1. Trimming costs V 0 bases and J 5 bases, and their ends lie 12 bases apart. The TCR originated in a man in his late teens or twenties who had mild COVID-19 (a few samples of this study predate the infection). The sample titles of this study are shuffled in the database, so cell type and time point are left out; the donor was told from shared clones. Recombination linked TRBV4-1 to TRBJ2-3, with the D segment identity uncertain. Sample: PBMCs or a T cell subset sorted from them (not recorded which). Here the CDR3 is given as CASSQDIGPKDTQYF. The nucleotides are TGCGCCAGCAGCCAAGATATAGGACCAAAAGATACGCAGTATTTT.